The next 8 T cell receptor beta chains were all read from a single sample in a study of regulatory T cells in long-lasting Graves disease. Time point denoted: newly diagnosed GD, antithyroid drugs for less than 3 months. PBMC-extracted RNA yielded the TCR library. Construction of the TCR beta libraries employed iRepertoire HTBI primers in conjunction with Arm-PCR of CDR3 regions. MiXCR, run by TCRdb on the multiplex PCR reads, gives a single entry per CDR3 protein. The profile shows about 440,000 distinct CDR3 sequences, roughly 15% of them singletons. These data are also associated with another study on T cells in Graves' hyperthyroidism and ophthalmopathy.

Sample: peripheral blood mononuclear cells (PBMCs), taken at new diagnosis, from a patient treated with antithyroid drugs. These receptors were obtained from a woman aged 18-29 years with Graves disease.

This chain links TRBV15 with TRBJ2-5; 9 bases align to TRBD2. The CDR3 has 18 amino acids. V lost 0 bases and J lost 2; bases outside the gene matches: 10. Germline-derived CDR1 and CDR2 are LNHNV and YYDKDF (reference sequence). CDR3: CATSRDLTVAGGQETQYF. CDR3 in DNA: TGTGCCACCAGCAGAGATTTGACGGTTGCGGGAGGGCAAGAGACCCAGTACTTC.

This clonotype was counted many times. The rearrangement links TRBV5-1 to TRBJ2-7, with TRBD2 identical over 9 bases. J was trimmed by 2 bases and V by 4 bases; bases with no gene match: 7. The germline CDR1 and CDR2 sequences are SGHRS and YFSETQ. CDR3 size: 15 residues. The DNA for the CDR3 is TGCGCCAGCAGCCCAAGAGCGGGGGGTGCCTACGAGCAGTACTTC. Its protein is CASSPRAGGAYEQYF. The full variable domain, with the rest looked up from reference TRBV5-1 and TRBJ2-7, is KAGVTQTPRYLIKTRGQQVTLSCSPISGHRSVSWYQQTPGQGLQFLFEYFSETQRNKGNFPGRFSGRQFSNSRSEMNVSTLELGDSALYLCASSPRAGGAYEQYFGPGTRLTVT.

This clonotype was seen many times. This chain joins TRBV7-2 and TRBJ2-4; 8 positions agree with TRBD1. CDR3 size: 16 residues. CDR1 SGHTA and CDR2 FQGNSA come from the germline V gene. V trimming: 1 base; J trimming: 1 base; junction bases outside the gene matches: 3. The CDR3 protein is CASSLVQGAAKNIQYF. CDR3 nucleotide sequence: TGTGCCAGCAGCTTAGTCCAGGGGGCGGCCAAAAACATTCAGTACTTC.

CDR3 sequence reads: CASSQGWPDSNQPQHF. In DNA form, the CDR3 reads TGTGCCAGCAGCCAGGGGTGGCCCGATAGCAATCAGCCCCAGCATTTT. The chain recombines TRBV6-1 with TRBJ1-5; D is perhaps TRBD1 (6 bases). V was cut by 6 bases and J by 0 bases, with 15 bases left in between. Germline V gene data show CDR1 as MNHNS and CDR2 as SASEGT. The CDR3 runs to 16 residues.

The J gene is TRBJ2-4, the V gene TRBV27; 8 positions match TRBD2. Looked up from germline, CDR1 is MNHEY and CDR2 is SMNVEV (reference sequence). The ends lost 6 bases at V and 4 bases at J; junction bases unmatched: 8. This CDR3 spans 15 amino acids. CDR3 residues: CASSPTPGGKNIQYF. The CDR3 region has the DNA TGTGCCAGCAGCCCAACCCCGGGGGGGAAAAACATTCAGTACTTC.

The table lists this clonotype with many counts. This sequence joins TRBV11-2 and TRBJ1-1, with a tentative D call TRBD1 (5 bases). The CDR3 length is 15 residues. The germline V and J ends were trimmed by 1 base and 4 bases, with 13 bases remaining between them. Germline CDR1 reads SGHAT; CDR2 reads FQNNGV. In nucleotides, the CDR3 is TGTGCCAGCAGCTTAGGGGGGGGGACGGGCACTGAAGCTTTCTTT. Translated: CASSLGGGTGTEAFF.

The chain employs TRBV15 and TRBJ1-6; unclear D gene. This CDR3 region has 15 residues. Germline V gene data show CDR1 as LNHNV and CDR2 as YYDKDF (reference sequence). V was pared by 0 bases and J by 7 bases, with 10 bases between. The CDR3 here is CATSREDRPNSPLHF. CDR3 in DNA: TGTGCCACCAGCAGAGAGGATAGGCCGAATTCACCCCTCCACTTT.

This clonotype was detected ten times or more. J is TRBJ2-1 and V is TRBV20-1, with D tentatively TRBD2 (6 bases). Germline CDR1 reads DFQATT; CDR2 reads SNEGSKA (reference sequence). The CDR3 is 16 amino acids. V lost 5 bases and J 2 bases, leaving 19 bases between the germline ends. The CDR3 loop is CSALLRGGNAYNEQFF. In DNA form, the CDR3 reads TGCAGTGCTCTCCTCCGGGGCGGGAACGCCTACAATGAGCAGTTCTTC.